The following is a T cell receptor beta chain sequence with its context. Its antigen is still unknown. Profiled with immunoSEQ multiplex PCR; TCRdb holds only in-frame clones, not every one. The sample includes about 240,000 clones, 75% to 90% of them seen just once. This record comes from a study of cytomegalovirus exposure and HLA in healthy donors. Findings of the study overall: Researchers catalogued under 200 TCR beta chains as cytomegalovirus-associated.

The donors were in the roughly 110-subject validation cohort; that cohort was separate from the roughly 660-subject first cohort. Sequencing was done on a sample of PBMCs. The receptor was derived from a woman under 40 in good health and CMV-seropositive.

The DNA of the CDR3 is TGTGCCAGCAGTGCCTCGCTAGCGCAAAGCTCCTACGAGCAGTACTTC. Residues: CASSASLAQSSYEQYF. The V call is TRBV2, the J call TRBJ2-7; tentatively, D is TRBD2 (6 bases). Germline V lookup: CDR1 SNHLY, CDR2 FYNNEI. The CDR3 spans 16 residues. V was trimmed by 4 bases and J by 0 bases, leaving 16 bases between them.